These T cell receptor beta chains were read from a single sample in a study of T cell changes during pregnancy in multiple sclerosis. The assay was immunoSEQ multiplex PCR, and TCRdb's table has in-frame clones only and misses some. The data hold roughly 100,000 clones, with 92% observed a single time. The material sequenced was peripheral blood, taken after pregnancy. These receptors originate from a female donor with multiple sclerosis, enrolled in a pregnancy study. Each CDR3 is given with its conserved first and last residue. Each record gives: clone size, J gene, D gene, V gene, CDR3 DNA, CDR3 protein. The D gene is left open where the match is weak. Part of the rows lack a size; the others show once, few, many or a class for expanded clones.

>NA|TRBJ1-1|NA|TRBV7-9
TGTGCCAGCAGTGAGGGCGGTATCACTGAAGCTTTCTTT
CASSEGGITEAFF
>NA|TRBJ2-7|NA|TRBV6-5
TGTGCCAGCAGTTACGGGCAGACGAACTACGAGCAGTACTTC
CASSYGQTNYEQYF
>NA|TRBJ2-7|NA|TRBV5-4
TGTGCCAGCAGCGTAGACTCTTACGAGCAGTACTTC
CASSVDSYEQYF
>NA|TRBJ2-5|NA|TRBV15
TGTGCCACCAGCAGATATCTCGGGGGTGGAGAGACCCAGTACTTC
CATSRYLGGGETQYF
>NA|TRBJ2-5|NA|TRBV4-1
TGCGCCAGCAGCCAAGATCGGGAGCGGAGCTGGCAAGAGACCCAGTACTTC
CASSQDRERSWQETQYF
>NA|TRBJ2-2|NA|TRBV19
TGTGCCAGTAGTATACCACTAGCAAACACCGGGGAGCTGTTTTTT
CASSIPLANTGELFF
>once|TRBJ2-2|NA|TRBV19
TGTGCCAGTAGTAAGGGGTCTACGAACACCGGGGAGCTGTTTTTT
CASSKGSTNTGELFF
>NA|TRBJ1-6|NA|TRBV4-2
TGTGCCAGCAGCCAGGGGCAGGGTAGGGATTCACCCCTCCACTTT
CASSQGQGRDSPLHF
>NA|TRBJ2-3|NA|TRBV18
TGTGCCAGCTCAACATGGGTGGACTCAGATACGCAGTATTTT
CASSTWVDSDTQYF
>once|TRBJ2-7|TRBD2|TRBV13
TGTGCCAGCACGGTTAGCGGGGGGGTCGAGCAGTACTTC
CASTVSGGVEQYF
>NA|TRBJ1-1|NA|TRBV2
TGTGCCAGCAGTGTGGGAGGGCTGTCCACTGAAGCTTTCTTT
CASSVGGLSTEAFF
>NA|TRBJ1-1|NA|TRBV7-9
TGTGCCAGCAGACGGGAGGGGGACACTGAAGCTTTCTTT
CASRREGDTEAFF
>NA|TRBJ1-2|TRBD1|TRBV9
TGTGCCAGCAGCCTAGGCCAGGACAGGGCAGGCGGCAACTATGGCTACACCTTC
CASSLGQDRAGGNYGYTF
>NA|TRBJ2-1|NA|TRBV18
TGTGCCAGCTCACCCCAGGGTGGTGAGCAGTTCTTC
CASSPQGGEQFF
>NA|TRBJ2-1|NA|TRBV11-2
TGTGCCAGCAGCCCAGACTCGCCCAGATCAAGTGAGCAGTTCTTC
CASSPDSPRSSEQFF
>NA|TRBJ2-7|TRBD2|TRBV28
TGTGCCAGCATATCCCCCGGCGGCGGGAGGTCCTACGAGCAGTACTTC
CASISPGGGRSYEQYF
>once|TRBJ2-5|NA|TRBV7-3
TGTGCCAGCAGCTTAAAAGTCGGACAGCAAGAGACCCAGTACTTC
CASSLKVGQQETQYF
>NA|TRBJ1-4|NA|TRBV2
TGTGCCAGCATGTCGGGTTCTGGTGAAAAACTGTTTTTT
CASMSGSGEKLFF
>NA|TRBJ1-5|TRBD1|TRBV2
TGTGCCAGCAGTTCGGACAGGGTTTACGGCAATCAGCCCCAGCATTTT
CASSSDRVYGNQPQHF
>NA|TRBJ2-7|NA|TRBV6-5
TGTGCCAGCAGTTACTACCCCCCCGGCGAGCAGTACTTC
CASSYYPPGEQYF
>NA|TRBJ2-5|TRBD2|TRBV5-4
TGTGCCAGCAGCTTGTCTGCTAGCGGGAGTGTTCGGACCCAGTACTTC
CASSLSASGSVRTQYF
>NA|TRBJ2-7|NA|TRBV19
TGTGCCAGTAGTATAAACACAGGCAACGAGCAGTACTTC
CASSINTGNEQYF
>NA|TRBJ1-1|NA|TRBV4-3
TGCGCCAGCAGCCAAGTCAGGGGCACTGAAGCTTTCTTT
CASSQVRGTEAFF
>NA|TRBJ2-5|NA|TRBV7-2
TGTGCCAGCAGCCGATTGGGCGAGACCCAGTACTTC
CASSRLGETQYF
>NA|TRBJ2-5|NA|TRBV15
TGTGCCACCAGCAGAGATTTGGGGCTGGAGACCCAGTACTTC
CATSRDLGLETQYF
>NA|TRBJ2-7|TRBD2|TRBV9
TGTGCCAGCAGCCTCTCTGGGCTAGCGGGATTCTACGAGCAGTACTTC
CASSLSGLAGFYEQYF
>NA|TRBJ2-5|NA|TRBV5-5
TGTGCCAGCAGCGGCTACGGGGGCGGGGGAGAGACCCAGTACTTC
CASSGYGGGGETQYF
>NA|TRBJ1-6|TRBD1|TRBV9
TGTGCCAGCAGCGTAGGACAGGGACGGGAATCACCCCTCCACTTT
CASSVGQGRESPLHF
>NA|TRBJ2-3|TRBD2|TRBV27
TGTGCCAGCAGTTTACGGGCGACTAGCGGGGGGGCATCAGATACGCAGTATTTT
CASSLRATSGGASDTQYF
>once|TRBJ2-1|NA|TRBV20-1
TGCAGTGCTAGAGATCGGGATGAGCAGTTCTTC
CSARDRDEQFF
>NA|TRBJ2-2|NA|TRBV19
TGTGCCAGTAGTGTTGGGGGGGCTCGCGGGGAGCTGTTTTTT
CASSVGGARGELFF
>NA|TRBJ2-7|NA|TRBV7-9
TGTGCCAGCAGCGCACCGGGTGGCTACGAGCAGTACTTC
CASSAPGGYEQYF
>NA|TRBJ1-5|NA|TRBV19
TGTGCCAGTAGTATCTGGGGGACACCGAATCAGCCCCAGCATTTT
CASSIWGTPNQPQHF
>NA|TRBJ1-1|NA|TRBV11-2
TGTGCCAGCAGCTTGGGGGGATCCGCTAAAGCTTTCTTT
CASSLGGSAKAFF
>NA|TRBJ1-2|NA|TRBV29-1
TGCAGCGTTGAAGGAAATAGTCAGGCAGCTAACTATGGCTACACCTTC
CSVEGNSQAANYGYTF
>NA|TRBJ1-1|NA|TRBV18
TGTGCCAGCCGTCGGGACACGAACACTGAAGCTTTCTTT
CASRRDTNTEAFF
>NA|TRBJ2-7|TRBD1|TRBV5-1
TGCGCCAGCAGCTTACGATGGACAGGGGAGGGCTACGAGCAGTACTTC
CASSLRWTGEGYEQYF
>NA|TRBJ1-5|NA|TRBV6-1
TGTGCCAGCAGCGTACAGGGTTCCTTCAATCAGCCCCAGCATTTT
CASSVQGSFNQPQHF
>NA|TRBJ2-5|NA|TRBV7-9
TGTGCCAGCAGCTTGAGGATGGGTCTCCAAGAGACCCAGTACTTC
CASSLRMGLQETQYF
>NA|TRBJ1-3|NA|TRBV9
TGTGCCAGCAGCGTAGACCTCCAGGGAAACACCATATATTTT
CASSVDLQGNTIYF
>once|TRBJ2-6|NA|TRBV7-6
TGTGCCAGCAGCTTTGGACACTCTGGGGCCAACGTCCTGACTTTC
CASSFGHSGANVLTF
>NA|TRBJ2-7|NA|TRBV10-3
TGTGCCATCAGTGATCGCCGGGGGGCAGACGGCTACGAGCAGTACTTC
CAISDRRGADGYEQYF